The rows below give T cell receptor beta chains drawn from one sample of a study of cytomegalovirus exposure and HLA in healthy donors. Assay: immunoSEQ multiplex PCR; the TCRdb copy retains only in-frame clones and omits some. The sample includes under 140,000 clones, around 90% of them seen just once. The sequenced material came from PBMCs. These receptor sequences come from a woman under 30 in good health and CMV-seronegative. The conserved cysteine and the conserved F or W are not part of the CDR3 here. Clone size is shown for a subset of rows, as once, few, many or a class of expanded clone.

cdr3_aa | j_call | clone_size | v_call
ASSRGQGISKPQH | TRBJ1-5 | . | TRBV18
ASSIGTYRVNEQF | TRBJ2-1 | . | TRBV19
ASSERVGRDTQY | TRBJ2-3 | . | TRBV2
ASSLAGSGGRETQY | TRBJ2-5 | . | TRBV5-1
AWTFQDIYGYT | TRBJ1-2 | . | TRBV30
ASSLYRGMGVGTEAF | TRBJ1-1 | . | TRBV5-1
ASSFEAGGQKNIQY | TRBJ2-4 | . | TRBV7-3
ASSRRVDYGYT | TRBJ1-2 | . | TRBV14
ASSDHRDRGHEQF | TRBJ2-1 | once | TRBV6-4
ASSLTVSISGNTIY | TRBJ1-3 | . | TRBV7-2
SASAGEQY | TRBJ2-7 | once | TRBV20-1
ASSETGQGPGEQY | TRBJ2-7 | . | TRBV6-4
ASSLGQVYYGYT | TRBJ1-2 | . | TRBV5-1
ASSPGQGFSGANVLT | TRBJ2-6 | . | TRBV5-4